This TCR beta chain was sequenced for a study of T cells after yellow fever vaccination. About the study: Fractions of limited cellularity were prepared by means of SMART-Seq v4 Ultra Low Input.

Trimming took 5 bases from V and 8 from J, leaving 15 bases between them. Germline V gene sequence: CDR1 ENHRY, CDR2 SYGVKD. There are 13 residues in the CDR3. A few counts support this clonotype. Template switching with 5'RACE generated the TCR cDNA and added a universal primer site and UMIs. TCRdb reanalysed the 5' RACE reads using MiXCR and keeps one entry per CDR3 protein. The top ten hold less than 20% of the sample, which has about 350,000 distinct CDR3 sequences, under 14% seen once. This chain connects TRBV10-3 to TRBJ1-2; D not certain. The sample was PBMCs, taken on the day of the first yellow fever vaccination. This TCR was recovered from a man aged 18 to 30 who received the YFV17D yellow fever vaccine. The chain's CDR3 is CAISYGTGYGYTF. The CDR3 DNA follows: TGTGCCATCAGTTACGGAACGGGGTACGGCTACACCTTC.